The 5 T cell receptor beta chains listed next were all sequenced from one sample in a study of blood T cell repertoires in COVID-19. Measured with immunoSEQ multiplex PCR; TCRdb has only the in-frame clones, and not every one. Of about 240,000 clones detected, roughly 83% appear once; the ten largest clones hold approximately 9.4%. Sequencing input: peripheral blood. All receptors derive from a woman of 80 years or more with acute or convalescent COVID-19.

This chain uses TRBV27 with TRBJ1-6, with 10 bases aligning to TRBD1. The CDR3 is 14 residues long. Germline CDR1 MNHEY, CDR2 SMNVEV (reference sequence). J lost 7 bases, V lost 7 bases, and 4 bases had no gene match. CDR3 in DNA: TGTGCCAGCACCACGGGACAGGGGAATTCACCCCTCCACTTT. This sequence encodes CASTTGQGNSPLHF.

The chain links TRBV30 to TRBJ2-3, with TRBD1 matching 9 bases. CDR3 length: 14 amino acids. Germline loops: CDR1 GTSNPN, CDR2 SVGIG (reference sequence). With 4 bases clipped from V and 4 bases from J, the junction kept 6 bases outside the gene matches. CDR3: CAWTPGQGPDTQYF. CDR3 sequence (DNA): TGTGCCTGGACCCCGGGACAGGGACCAGATACGCAGTATTTT.

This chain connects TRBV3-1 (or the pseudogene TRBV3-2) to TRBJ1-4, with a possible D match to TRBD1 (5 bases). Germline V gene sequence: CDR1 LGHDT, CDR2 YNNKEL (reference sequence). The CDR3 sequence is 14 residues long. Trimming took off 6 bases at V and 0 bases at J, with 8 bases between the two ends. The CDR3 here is CASSTGPTNEKLFF. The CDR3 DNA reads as TGTGCCAGCAGTACAGGCCCAACTAATGAAAAACTGTTTTTT.

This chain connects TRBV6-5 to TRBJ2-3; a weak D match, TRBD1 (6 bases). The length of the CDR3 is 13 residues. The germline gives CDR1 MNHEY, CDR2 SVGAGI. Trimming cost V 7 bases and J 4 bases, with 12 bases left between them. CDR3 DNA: TGTGCCAGCACCAGGGACAACGCAGATACGCAGTATTTT. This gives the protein CASTRDNADTQYF.

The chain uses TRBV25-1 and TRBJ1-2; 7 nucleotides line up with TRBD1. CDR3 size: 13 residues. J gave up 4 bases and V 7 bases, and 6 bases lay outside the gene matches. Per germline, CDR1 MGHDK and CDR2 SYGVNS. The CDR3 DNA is TGTGCCAGCACCCGACAGGGAACCTATGGCTACACCTTC. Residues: CASTRQGTYGYTF.